Listed here is a single TCR beta chain. The entry originates in a study of blood T cell repertoires in COVID-19. In the study overall: PBMCs, B-cell-depleted T cells, or T cells provided the cDNA or gDNA that made up the material.

Authors' processing steps: Amplification of reference gene primers was used by the study to estimate nucleated cell counts. Repertoires were generated with immunoSEQ multiplex PCR, while TCRdb's copy carries only in-frame clones and drops some. V, J and clone size are those of that table, while D and trimming were read from the DNA. The sample includes about 240,000 clones, 86% of them seen just once. Germline V gives CDR1 LGHDT, CDR2 YNNKEL (reference sequence). This CDR3 spans 14 amino acids. With 4 bases clipped from V and 7 bases from J, the junction kept 7 bases outside the gene matches. Material: peripheral blood. This sequence originates from a man aged 80 or over with acute or convalescent COVID-19. The chain uses TRBV3-1 (or the pseudogene TRBV3-2) and TRBJ1-2, with 9 bases that match TRBD1. CDR3 sequence reads: CASSLGTGWAGYTF. The CDR3 nucleotides are TGTGCCAGCAGCCTCGGGACAGGGTGGGCTGGCTACACCTTC.